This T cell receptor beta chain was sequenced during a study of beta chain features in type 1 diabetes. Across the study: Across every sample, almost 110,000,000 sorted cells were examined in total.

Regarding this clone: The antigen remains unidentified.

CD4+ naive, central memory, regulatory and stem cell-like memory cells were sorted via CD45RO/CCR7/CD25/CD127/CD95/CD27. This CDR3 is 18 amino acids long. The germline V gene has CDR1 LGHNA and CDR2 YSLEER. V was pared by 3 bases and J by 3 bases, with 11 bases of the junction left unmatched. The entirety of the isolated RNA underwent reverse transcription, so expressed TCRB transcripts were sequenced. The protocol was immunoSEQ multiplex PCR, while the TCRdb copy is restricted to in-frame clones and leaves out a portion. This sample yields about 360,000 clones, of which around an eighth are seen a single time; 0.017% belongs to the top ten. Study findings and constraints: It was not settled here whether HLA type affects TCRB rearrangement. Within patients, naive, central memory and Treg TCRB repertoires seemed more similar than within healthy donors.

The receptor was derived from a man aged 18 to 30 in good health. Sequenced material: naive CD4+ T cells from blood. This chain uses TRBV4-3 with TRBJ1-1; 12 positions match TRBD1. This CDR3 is CASSQEPGTGGSYTEAFF. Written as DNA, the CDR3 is TGCGCCAGCAGCCAGGAACCCGGGACAGGGGGCTCTTACACTGAAGCTTTCTTT.